Following are 9 T cell receptor beta chains from one sample sequenced in a study of T cell changes during pregnancy in multiple sclerosis (dated by TCRdb to about 2019). Library preparation was by the immunoSEQ multiplex PCR assay. In its TCRdb copy, this immuneACCESS table keeps in-frame sequences only and misses some clones. Where compared with another copy, unresolved V genes explain less than half of these, and the others have no known cause. The sample profile shows under 45,000 clones; 80% to 95% of them were found once. About 0.73% of the sample lies in the top ten. The material was CD4+ T cells from peripheral blood mononuclear cells, obtained in the first trimester of pregnancy. The receptors were sampled from a female donor with multiple sclerosis, enrolled in a pregnancy study.

The count of this clone is one. The chain uses TRBV9 and TRBJ1-3; D ambiguous. The germline V gene encodes CDR1 SGDLS and CDR2 YYNGEE. V was cut by 0 bases and J by 8 bases, with 15 bases left in between. This CDR3 region has 15 residues. The CDR3 region is CASSVESARADTIYF. As DNA, the CDR3 is TGTGCCAGCAGCGTAGAGAGTGCACGCGCGGACACCATATATTTT.

The chain uses TRBV23-1 and TRBJ2-7; a weak D match, TRBD2 (5 bases). TRBV23-1 carries the ORF label, with uncertain function. The CDR3 totals 11 residues. V dropped 5 bases and J dropped 12 bases, with 14 bases sitting between them. The CDR3, as DNA: TGCGCCAGCAGTTACTACTTCCGGGGGTACTTC. This encodes CASSYYFRGYF.

This chain connects TRBV7-8 to TRBJ2-1, with a possible D match to TRBD1 (6 bases). CDR1 and CDR2 from the germline V gene are SGHVS and FQNEAQ. The V end was cut by 6 bases, the J end by 15 bases, with 45 bases between. The CDR3 is 21 residues long. The CDR3 DNA is TGTGCCAGCAGTCCTGTGCAGGGGATTCCCTTCGTTGAAACTCTACGTCGTCCCTCGTTCTTC. Its translation: CASSPVQGIPFVETLRRPSFF.

This rearrangement joins TRBV5-4 to TRBJ2-2; 8 nucleotides match TRBD2. The germline V gene encodes CDR1 SGHNT and CDR2 YYREEE (reference sequence). The junction had 3 bases not matched to a gene; V was cut back by 2 bases and J by 3 bases. The CDR3 sequence is 15 residues long. The DNA of the CDR3 is TGTGCCAGCAGCTTAGCGGGAGTGGACACCGGGGAGCTGTTTTTT. Residues: CASSLAGVDTGELFF. Supplemented by reference TRBV5-4 and TRBJ2-2, the full variable domain reads ETGVTQSPTHLIKTRGQQVTLRCSSQSGHNTVSWYQQALGQGPQFIFQYYREEENGRGNFPPRFSGLQFPNYSSELNVNALELDDSALYLCASSLAGVDTGELFFGEGSRLTVL.

The chain employs TRBV6-5 and TRBJ2-7; possibly TRBD1 for D (6 bases). Looked up from germline, CDR1 is MNHEY and CDR2 is SVGAGI. V was cut by 2 bases and J by 4 bases, with 15 bases left in between. The CDR3 spans 15 residues. This CDR3 reads CASSYEFGTPYEQYF. The CDR3 DNA reads as TGTGCCAGCAGTTACGAATTTGGGACACCATACGAGCAGTACTTC.

The V and J genes are TRBV2 and TRBJ2-7; D is unclear. This CDR3 has 14 residues. Trimming removed 3 bases at V and 3 bases at J, with 12 bases between. The germline gives CDR1 SNHLY, CDR2 FYNNEI. The CDR3, as DNA: TGTGCCAGCAGTGATCCCCTAGAAAACTACGAGCAGTACTTC. It encodes CASSDPLENYEQYF.

This clone was recorded only once. The rearrangement joins TRBV5-4 to TRBJ1-2, with D possibly TRBD1 on 5 matching bases. V lost 0 bases and J lost 7, with 13 bases in between. The germline CDR1 and CDR2 sequences are SGHNT and YYREEE (reference sequence). The CDR3 length is 14 residues. The CDR3 coding sequence is TGTGCCAGCAGCTTGGCCGGGGGGTTGAGTGGCTACACCTTC. Translating it yields CASSLAGGLSGYTF.

The rearrangement uses TRBV19 and TRBJ2-2; perhaps TRBD2 as D (6 bases). Trimming cost V 3 bases and J 5 bases, with 7 bases left between them. The germline V gene has CDR1 LNHDA and CDR2 SQIVND (reference sequence). This CDR3 has 13 amino acids. The CDR3 sequence is CASSMGGTGELFF. The DNA for the CDR3 is TGTGCCAGTAGTATGGGGGGAACCGGGGAGCTGTTTTTT.

The chain uses TRBV5-1 and TRBJ2-7, with 11 bases fitting TRBD2. The CDR3 is 17 residues long. CDR1 and CDR2 from the germline V gene are SGHRS and YFSETQ. V lost 5 bases, J lost 1 base, and 11 bases stayed unmatched. The CDR3 region is CASRNLAGGGKSYEQYF. CDR3 DNA: TGCGCCAGCAGGAATCTAGCGGGAGGAGGAAAATCCTACGAGCAGTACTTC.